This T cell receptor (beta chain) derives from a study of identical twins. TCRdb reanalysed the 5' RACE reads using MiXCR and keeps one entry per CDR3 protein. The sample includes hundreds of thousands of distinct CDR3 sequences, 20% to 25% of them seen just once. The V segment lost 6 bases and the J segment 4 bases; nucleotides outside the gene matches: 10. The CDR3 has 16 amino acids. Whole-study findings and limits: Reduced insertions were recorded for abundant cord blood beta clonotypes, with no such pattern in memory repertoires.

Details on this clonotype: As yet, its antigen is unknown.

This sample also appeared in a second study, on yellow fever vaccine responses in identical twins.

This receptor was identified in a woman aged 18-30 years in good health. Sequencing input: CD4+ T cells sorted from blood. The chain joins TRBV12-3 or TRBV12-4 to TRBJ2-5; 11 bases agree with TRBD1. CDR3 amino acids: CASRGPGQGVGETQYF. DNA for the CDR3: TGTGCCAGCAGAGGACCGGGACAGGGGGTCGGAGAGACCCAGTACTTC.